Following are 14 T cell receptor beta chains from one sample sequenced in a study of neurological immune-mediated disorders. TCRdb reanalysed the 5' RACE reads using MiXCR and keeps one entry per CDR3 protein. The table has about 71,000 distinct CDR3 sequences, roughly an eighth seen once; the top ten hold approximately 4.6%. Indicated time point: longitudinal time-point 1 (baseline). Sequencing was done on a sample of PBMCs. These receptors came from a female donor with HTLV-1-associated myelopathy (HAM/TSP).

Points on this clonotype: An end of the junction differs from the germline gene, which may be a read error. For the CDR3, the DNA is TGTGCCAGTAGCCTCCTCTACGAGCAGTACTTC. Translated, it gives CASSLLYEQYF. V usage is TRBV3-1 and J usage is TRBJ2-7; D unclear. The CDR3 runs to 11 residues. Per germline, CDR1 LGHDT and CDR2 YNNKEL (reference sequence).

This clonotype was counted many times. The V and J genes are TRBV20-1 and TRBJ1-5; 12 bases match TRBD1. CDR3 length: 15 residues. V was pared by 5 bases and J by 7 bases, with 9 bases of the junction left unmatched. Germline CDR1 and CDR2: DFQATT and SNEGSKA (reference sequence). CDR3 DNA: TGCAGTGCTGGGCCAGGGGGGACAGGGGGCCAGCCCCAGCATTTT. The encoded protein is CSAGPGGTGGQPQHF.

This clonotype was seen once. This may arise from a read error, as a much more abundant clone is one base away. The chain recombines TRBV5-1 with TRBJ2-1; possibly TRBD1 for D (6 bases). This CDR3 spans 13 amino acids. The germline V gene has CDR1 SGHRS and CDR2 YFSETQ. This CDR3 reads CATSFLGGNEQFF. DNA of the CDR3: TGCGCCACCAGCTTCCTAGGGGGCAATGAGCAGTTCTTC.

At least ten counts were recorded for this clonotype. This chain uses TRBV6-2 or TRBV6-3 with TRBJ1-5, with D possibly being TRBD1 (6 bases). The CDR3 length is 15 residues. The V gene's germline CDR1 is MNHEY and CDR2 SVGEGT. The V and J ends lost 6 bases and 5 bases respectively, with 17 bases between them. This CDR3 reads CASRRQATSDQPQHF. The CDR3 nucleotides read TGTGCCAGCAGGCGACAGGCCACCTCTGATCAGCCCCAGCATTTT.

This chain uses TRBV5-1 with TRBJ2-7; 11 positions match TRBD2. Losses at the gene ends were 5 bases for V and 7 bases for J; bases not matched to a gene: 14. Germline V gene sequence: CDR1 SGHRS, CDR2 YFSETQ. The CDR3 extends over 16 amino acids. The CDR3 DNA sequence: TGCGCCAGCAGTTGCCCCTCGGGACTAGCGGCCCCAGAGCAGTACTTC. Translated, it gives CASSCPSGLAAPEQYF.

This clonotype has only a few counts. The chain recombines TRBV5-1 with TRBJ2-1, with D perhaps given as TRBD1 or TRBD2 (5 bases each). The CDR3 runs 17 residues. V gave up 3 bases and J gave up 2 bases, with 18 bases separating them. CDR1 is SGHRS, CDR2 YFSETQ, per germline. CDR3 DNA sequence: TGCGCCAGCAGCTGGGACCCCAGAAGCGGCACCTACAATGAGCAGTTCTTC. Its translation is CASSWDPRSGTYNEQFF. Together with reference TRBV5-1 and TRBJ2-1, the CDR3 gives the full variable domain: KAGVTQTPRYLIKTRGQQVTLSCSPISGHRSVSWYQQTPGQGLQFLFEYFSETQRNKGNFPGRFSGRQFSNSRSEMNVSTLELGDSALYLCASSWDPRSGTYNEQFFGPGTRLTVL.

This clonotype has more than one count but fewer than ten. The CDR3 DNA reads as TGTGCCAGCTCCAGGATCACTACCTCTGGAAACACCATATATTTT. Encoded protein: CASSRITTSGNTIYF. This chain joins TRBV6-5 and TRBJ1-3; D not resolved. The CDR3 sequence is 15 residues long. CDR1 is MNHEY, CDR2 SVGAGI, per germline. Trimming cost V 8 bases and J 0 bases, with 14 bases left between them.

This chain connects TRBV5-1 to TRBJ2-1; TRBD2 matches 8 bases. The length of the CDR3 is 18 residues. The V gene end was trimmed by 1 base and the J gene end by 4 bases; junction bases not matched to a gene: 13. Germline V CDR1 and CDR2: SGHRS, YFSETQ. The CDR3 DNA sequence: TGCGCCAGCAGCTTGTGGACATCCGGCCCGGGGGGGTACAATGAGCAGTTCTTC. Protein: CASSLWTSGPGGYNEQFF.

In its sample, this clonotype was seen many times. The chain links TRBV20-1 to TRBJ2-2; 13 bases map to TRBD2. The CDR3 covers 16 residues. After removal of 3 bases from V and 5 bases from J, the junction contained 6 bases not matched to a gene. Germline CDR1 reads DFQATT; CDR2 reads SNEGSKA (reference sequence). The CDR3 loop reads CSASGLAGAGTGELFF. The DNA for the CDR3 is TGCAGTGCTAGCGGACTAGCGGGGGCGGGTACCGGGGAGCTGTTTTTT.

In its sample, this clonotype ranks as medium-sized. The V call is TRBV4-1, the J call TRBJ2-2, with 7 bases identical to TRBD2. The CDR3 is 17 amino acids. Germline V gene sequence: CDR1 MGHRA, CDR2 YSYEKL. The V and J ends lost 4 bases and 0 bases, in that order; junction bases with no gene match: 8. The CDR3 loop reads CASSPYQGGANTGELFF. CDR3 nucleotides: TGCGCCAGCAGCCCATACCAGGGAGGGGCGAACACCGGGGAGCTGTTTTTT.

In its sample, this clonotype was seen a few times. The chain has TRBV20-1 and TRBJ2-4; D possibly corresponds to TRBD1 (6 bases). CDR3 length: 14 amino acids. V was cut by 6 bases and J by 2 bases, with 14 bases left in between. Germline CDR1 DFQATT, CDR2 SNEGSKA (reference sequence). CDR3 in amino acids: CSAVRQDSKNIQYF. In DNA form, the CDR3 reads TGCAGTGCCGTACGACAGGATTCCAAAAACATTCAGTACTTC.

This clonotype was seen many times. The CDR3 DNA reads as TGCGCCAGCAGCTTGTTGCCAGCTGGAACTGGGGCCAACGTCCTGACTTTC. Translating it yields CASSLLPAGTGANVLTF. The chain employs TRBV5-1 and TRBJ2-6; D remains ambiguous. Germline V gene sequence: CDR1 SGHRS, CDR2 YFSETQ. Trimming removed 1 base from V and 2 bases from J, with 13 bases in between. This CDR3 is built from 17 residues.

This clonotype has a count of ten or more. J is TRBJ2-3 and V is TRBV12-3 or TRBV12-4, with D maybe TRBD2 (6 bases). The V end lost 5 bases, the J end lost 9 bases, and 12 bases lay between the germline ends. CDR3 length: 12 residues. The chain's CDR3 is CASSQGGGTQYF. The CDR3 nucleotides are TGTGCCAGCAGTCAGGGAGGTGGGACGCAGTATTTT.

This clonotype was counted many times. The rearrangement joins TRBV5-5 to TRBJ2-3; D unresolved. V was pared by 2 bases and J by 0 bases, with 4 bases between. The CDR3 spans 13 residues. Germline V CDR1 and CDR2: SGHKS, YYEKEE (reference sequence). CDR3 in amino acids: CASSFSSTDTQYF. CDR3 sequence (DNA): TGTGCCAGCAGCTTCTCAAGCACAGATACGCAGTATTTT.